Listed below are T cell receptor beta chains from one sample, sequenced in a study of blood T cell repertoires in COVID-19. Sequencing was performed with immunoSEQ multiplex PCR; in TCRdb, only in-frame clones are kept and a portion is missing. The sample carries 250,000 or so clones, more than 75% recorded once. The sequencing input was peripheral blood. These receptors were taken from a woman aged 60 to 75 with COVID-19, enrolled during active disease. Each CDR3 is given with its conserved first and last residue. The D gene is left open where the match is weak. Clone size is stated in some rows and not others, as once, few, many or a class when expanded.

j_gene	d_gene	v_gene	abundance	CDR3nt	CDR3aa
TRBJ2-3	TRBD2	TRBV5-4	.	TGTGCCAGCAGCGGGCTAGCGGGAGGGCCAGATACGCAGTATTTT	CASSGLAGGPDTQYF
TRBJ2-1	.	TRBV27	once	TGTGCCAGCAGTTTCCCGGGACTCCCACGTGGTGAGCAGTTCTTC	CASSFPGLPRGEQFF
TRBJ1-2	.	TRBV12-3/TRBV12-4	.	TGTGCCAGCAGTCCGATCAGGCGCTATGGCTACACCTTC	CASSPIRRYGYTF
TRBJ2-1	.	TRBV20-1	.	TGCAGTCTAGATAGCCTCAATGAGCAGTTCTTC	CSLDSLNEQFF
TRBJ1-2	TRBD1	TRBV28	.	TGTGCCAGCATCAACCAAGGGGACAGGGGGCTAGGGCACTATGGCTACACCTTC	CASINQGDRGLGHYGYTF
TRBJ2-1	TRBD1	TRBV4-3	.	TGCGCCAGCAGCCAAGTGGTTTCGTCCGGGACAGGGGCCTACAATGAGCAGTTCTTC	CASSQVVSSGTGAYNEQFF
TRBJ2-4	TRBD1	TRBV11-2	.	TGTGCCAGCAGCTTAGGGGTGGGGACAGACCCTGCATCCTTCTTC	CASSLGVGTDPASFF
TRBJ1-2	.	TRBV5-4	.	TGTGCCAGCAGCCTGGGGAGGGTCGTTCGCTACACCTTC	CASSLGRVVRYTF
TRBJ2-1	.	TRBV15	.	TGTGCCACCAGCAGAGACAGGTACAATGAGCAGTTCTTC	CATSRDRYNEQFF
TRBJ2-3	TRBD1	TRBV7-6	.	TGTGCCAGCAGCTTAGCCACCGGGACAGGGCACTTGGGACCTGGCACAGATACGCAGTATTTT	CASSLATGTGHLGPGTDTQYF
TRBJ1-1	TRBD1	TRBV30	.	TGTGCCTGGGGACAGGGGGCCAACACTGAAGCTTTCTTT	CAWGQGANTEAFF
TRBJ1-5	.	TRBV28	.	TGTGCCAGCAGCACATCCGGCCTGTGGACACGTAGCAATCAGCCCCAGCATTTT	CASSTSGLWTRSNQPQHF
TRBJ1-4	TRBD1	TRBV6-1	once	TGTGCCAGCAGTTGGACAGGGGGTGAAAAACTGTTTTTT	CASSWTGGEKLFF
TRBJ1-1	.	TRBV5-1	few	TGCGCCAGCAGCATACTCGCTGGTATGGACACTGAAGCTTTCTTT	CASSILAGMDTEAFF
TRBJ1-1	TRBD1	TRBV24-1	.	TGTGCCACCAGTGACCTGGGACAGAGGAACACTGAAGCTTTCTTT	CATSDLGQRNTEAFF
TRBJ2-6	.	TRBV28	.	TGTGCCAGCAGTTATACATTCTCTGGGGCCAACGTCCTGACTTTC	CASSYTFSGANVLTF
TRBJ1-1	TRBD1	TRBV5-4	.	TGTGCCAGCAGCCCAGGACAGGGGGCTGTAAGCGCTGAAGCTTTCTTT	CASSPGQGAVSAEAFF
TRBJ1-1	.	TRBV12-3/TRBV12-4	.	TGTGCCAGCAGACCAGCCGGGGAAGCTTTCTTT	CASRPAGEAFF
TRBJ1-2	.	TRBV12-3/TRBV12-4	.	TGTGCCAGCAGTTTTCTAGGCAACTATGGCTACACCTTC	CASSFLGNYGYTF
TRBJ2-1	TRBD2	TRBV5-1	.	TGCGCCAGCAGCTTGGTAGCGGGAGGGCCTCGCAATGAGCAGTTCTTC	CASSLVAGGPRNEQFF
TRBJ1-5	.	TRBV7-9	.	TGTGCCAGCAGCAGGGGAGGTAATCAGCCCCAGCATTTT	CASSRGGNQPQHF
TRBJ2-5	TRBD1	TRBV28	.	TGTGCCAGCAGTCCCTCCGGGACAGGGAGATGGGAGACCCAGTACTTC	CASSPSGTGRWETQYF
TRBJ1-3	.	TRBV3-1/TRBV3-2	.	TGTGCCAGCAGCCAAGGCTTGAGGGCTGGAAACACCATATATTTT	CASSQGLRAGNTIYF
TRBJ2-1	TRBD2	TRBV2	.	TGTGCCAGCAGTGAAGGTGGGAGGGCCTACAATGAGCAGTTCTTC	CASSEGGRAYNEQFF
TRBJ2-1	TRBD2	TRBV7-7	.	TGTGCCAGCAGCCCGAGTTGGGGACTAGCGGGTGAGAGCTCCTACAATGAGCAGTTCTTC	CASSPSWGLAGESSYNEQFF
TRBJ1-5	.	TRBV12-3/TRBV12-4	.	TGTGCCAGCAGTTTAAAGAGTAATCAGCCCCAGCATTTT	CASSLKSNQPQHF
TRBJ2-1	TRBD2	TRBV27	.	TGTGCCAGCAGTTCGACTAGCGGGATTCCACTACGCTTAGATGAGCAGTTCTTC	CASSSTSGIPLRLDEQFF
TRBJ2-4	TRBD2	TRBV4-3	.	TGCGCCAGCAGCGCGGGACTAGCGGGAGGGGCCAAAAACATTCAGTACTTC	CASSAGLAGGAKNIQYF
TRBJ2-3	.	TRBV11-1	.	TGTGCCAGCAGCTCGAGGCTGACAGCTAGCACAGATACGCAGTATTTT	CASSSRLTASTDTQYF
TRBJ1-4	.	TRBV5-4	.	TGTGCCAGCAGCTTGGATAGGGGAAGTGAAAAACTGTTTTTT	CASSLDRGSEKLFF
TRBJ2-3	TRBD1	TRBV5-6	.	TGTGCCAGCAGCTGGACAGGGCCGAGCACAGATACGCAGTATTTT	CASSWTGPSTDTQYF
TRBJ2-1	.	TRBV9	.	TGTGCCAGCAGCTCAACAGATCCCGGCCCCTACAATGAGCAGTTCTTC	CASSSTDPGPYNEQFF
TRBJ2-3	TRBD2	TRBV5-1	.	TGCGCCAGCAGTATTAAGCGGGGAAGCACAGATACGCAGTATTTT	CASSIKRGSTDTQYF
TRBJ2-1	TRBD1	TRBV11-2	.	TGTGCCAGCAGCCGTAGGCTAGGGGACAGGGGCAATGAGCAGTTCTTC	CASSRRLGDRGNEQFF
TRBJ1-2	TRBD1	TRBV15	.	TGTGCCACCAGCAGACAACAGGGGGATGGCTACACCTTC	CATSRQQGDGYTF
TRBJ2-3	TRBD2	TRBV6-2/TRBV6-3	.	TGTGCCAGCAGTATTGGGGGACTAGCCTCAGATACGCAGTATTTT	CASSIGGLASDTQYF
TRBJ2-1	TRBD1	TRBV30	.	TGTGCCTGGAGTGTAAGCCTGGGACAGTACAATGAGCAGTTCTTC	CAWSVSLGQYNEQFF
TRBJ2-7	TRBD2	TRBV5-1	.	TGCGCCAGCAGCGGGGGCCGACTAGCGGATTACGAGCAGTACTTC	CASSGGRLADYEQYF
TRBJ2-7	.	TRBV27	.	TGTGCCGCCGGGTGGGCCTACGAGCAGTACTTC	CAAGWAYEQYF
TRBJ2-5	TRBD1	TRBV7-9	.	TGTGCCAGCAGCAGGGGGGACAGGGTTGGAGAGACCCAGTACTTC	CASSRGDRVGETQYF
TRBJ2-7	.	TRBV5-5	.	TGTGCCAGCAGCTTGGATGTGGGGAGGTCCGAGCAGTACTTC	CASSLDVGRSEQYF
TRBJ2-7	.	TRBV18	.	TGTGCCAGCTCACCACTTCGGTTCGGCTACGAGCAGTACTTC	CASSPLRFGYEQYF
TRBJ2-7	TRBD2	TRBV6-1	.	TGTGCCAGCAGTGAGCGGGAGTTTTACGAGCAGTACTTC	CASSEREFYEQYF
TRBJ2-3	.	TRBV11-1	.	TGTGCCAGCAGCTTTAGCAATCCTGAGGATACGCAGTATTTT	CASSFSNPEDTQYF
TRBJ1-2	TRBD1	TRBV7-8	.	TGTGCCAGCAGCCTTCACCAGGGACAGGGGTCCCACTTC	CASSLHQGQGSHF
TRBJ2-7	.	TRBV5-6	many	TGTGCCAGCAGCTTCCAGGGTGGGGCCGCTGAAGGGTACGAGCAGTACTTC	CASSFQGGAAEGYEQYF